This passage covers 30 T cell receptor beta chains from one sample sequenced in a study of blood T cell repertoires in COVID-19. Profiling relied on immunoSEQ multiplex PCR, and the TCRdb table lists in-frame clones only, not all of them. Of about 210,000 clones in the sample, about 91% were seen once. The specimen sequenced was peripheral blood. These TCRs come from a man younger than 45 with acute or convalescent COVID-19.

CDR3 sequence reads: CASSSRTIGGYTF. As DNA, the CDR3 is TGTGCCAGCAGCTCCCGGACTATCGGAGGCTACACCTTC. The chain combines TRBV7-8 with TRBJ1-2, with D hard to call. The CDR3 length is 13 residues. V lost 4 bases, J lost 8 bases, and 14 bases lay in between. CDR1 SGHVS and CDR2 FQNEAQ come from the germline V gene. Full variable domain (outside the CDR3, taken from reference TRBV7-8 and TRBJ1-2): GAGVSQSPRYKVAKRGQDVALRCDPISGHVSLFWYQQALGQGPEFLTYFQNEAQLDKSGLPSDRFFAERPEGSVSTLKIQRTQQEDSAVYLCASSSRTIGGYTFGSGTRLTVV.

The gene calls are TRBV18 and TRBJ2-2; 7 bases agree with TRBD1. CDR1 is KGHSH, CDR2 LQKENI, per germline. CDR3 length: 16 residues. J was trimmed by 1 base and V by 2 bases; bases with no gene match: 4. The CDR3 loop reads CASSPAGTVNTGELFF. The CDR3 nucleotides read TGTGCCAGCTCACCAGCCGGGACAGTGAACACCGGGGAGCTGTTTTTT. The entire variable domain, with the rest obtained from reference TRBV18 and TRBJ2-2, is as follows: NAGVMQNPRHLVRRRGQEARLRCSPMKGHSHVYWYRQLPEEGLKFMVYLQKENIIDESGMPKERFSAEFPKEGPSILRIQQVVRGDSAAYFCASSPAGTVNTGELFFGEGSRLTVL.

As DNA, the CDR3 is TGTGCCAGCAGCTACCAACCACTAGCGGGAAGCGCCGGGGAGCTGTTTTTT. It yields the protein CASSYQPLAGSAGELFF. The chain carries TRBV7-6 and TRBJ2-2; TRBD2 matches 10 bases. Looked up from germline, CDR1 is SGHVS and CDR2 is FNYEAQ. The CDR3 runs 17 residues. J was trimmed by 6 bases and V by 4 bases; bases with no gene match: 11.

The chain couples TRBV28 to TRBJ2-6; D gene unclear. The CDR3 length is 14 residues. The germline V gene has CDR1 MDHEN and CDR2 SYDVKM. V was trimmed by 7 bases and J by 1 base, leaving 8 bases between them. CDR3 region: CASKRPSGANVLTF. In DNA, the CDR3 is TGTGCCAGCAAGAGGCCATCTGGGGCCAACGTCCTGACTTTC.

The genes are TRBV13 and TRBJ1-6, with D unclear. The CDR3 runs to 14 residues. The germline V gene has CDR1 PRHDT and CDR2 FYEKMQ (reference sequence). Trimming cost V 4 bases and J 7 bases, with 11 bases left between them. In nucleotides, the CDR3 is TGTGCCAGCAGCTCTAGCGGGAGAAATTCACCCCTCCACTTT. Its protein product is CASSSSGRNSPLHF.

The chain links TRBV2 to TRBJ2-7, with TRBD1 as a possible D gene (7 bases). CDR1 SNHLY and CDR2 FYNNEI come from the germline V gene. The CDR3 loop spans 15 amino acids. Trimming cost V 4 bases and J 3 bases, with 16 bases left between them. The CDR3 DNA is TGTGCCAGCAGTGGACAGGGACTCATAGGCTACGAGCAGTACTTC. Amino acids: CASSGQGLIGYEQYF.

The chain links TRBV5-4 to TRBJ1-6; TRBD1 matches at 12 bases. CDR1 SGHNT and CDR2 YYREEE come from the germline V gene (reference sequence). The CDR3 has 17 amino acids. Losses at the gene ends were 4 bases for V and 10 bases for J; bases not matched to a gene: 12. The CDR3 nucleotides are TGTGCCAGCAGCCGCGGAGGGGGACAGGGGGCGATGTCACCCCTCCACTTT. Amino acids: CASSRGGGQGAMSPLHF.

This rearrangement joins TRBV2 to TRBJ2-3; no clear D gene. The CDR3 is 15 amino acids. V lost 0 bases, J lost 1 base, and 8 bases lay in between. Germline-derived CDR1 and CDR2 are SNHLY and FYNNEI. The chain's CDR3 is CASSEARRGTDTQYF. In DNA, the CDR3 is TGTGCCAGCAGTGAAGCGCGTCGGGGCACAGATACGCAGTATTTT. The full variable domain, with the rest looked up from reference TRBV2 and TRBJ2-3, is EPEVTQTPSHQVTQMGQEVILRCVPISNHLYFYWYRQILGQKVEFLVSFYNNEISEKSEIFDDQFSVERPDGSNFTLKIRSTKLEDSAMYFCASSEARRGTDTQYFGPGTRLTVL.

The V gene is TRBV18, the J gene TRBJ1-1, with no clear D. Germline V gene sequence: CDR1 KGHSH, CDR2 LQKENI. The CDR3 consists of 13 residues. V lost 2 bases and J 3 bases, leaving 7 bases between the germline ends. The CDR3 coding sequence is TGTGCCAGCTCACCAGAAGCCTACACTGAAGCTTTCTTT. Translated, it gives CASSPEAYTEAFF.

This sequence joins TRBV28 and TRBJ1-5; D gene ambiguous. The CDR3 contains 14 residues. Per the germline V gene, CDR1 is MDHEN and CDR2 is SYDVKM. With 5 bases removed from V and 0 bases from J, the gap between germline ends came to 8 bases. The CDR3 sequence is CASSPRHSNQPQHF. DNA for the CDR3: TGTGCCAGCAGTCCCCGACATAGCAATCAGCCCCAGCATTTT. The full variable domain, in which reference TRBV28 and TRBJ1-5 provide the parts outside the CDR3, is DVKVTQSSRYLVKRTGEKVFLECVQDMDHENMFWYRQDPGLGLRLIYFSYDVKMKEKGDIPEGYSVSREKKERFSLILESASTNQTSMYLCASSPRHSNQPQHFGDGTRLSIL.

This chain links TRBV24-1 with TRBJ2-5; the match to TRBD2 covers 8 bases. V lost 5 bases to trimming and J lost 2 bases; unmatched junction nucleotides: 9. The CDR3 is 16 residues long. From germline, CDR1 is KGHDR and CDR2 SFDVKD. The CDR3, as DNA: TGTGCCACCAGTGCCCTCGGACTAGCAGGACAAGAGACCCAGTACTTC. This gives the protein CATSALGLAGQETQYF.

This clone was observed a handful of times. Other DNA variants within this sample encode the same CDR3. This chain joins TRBV3-1 (or the pseudogene TRBV3-2) and TRBJ2-3; no clear D gene. The V and J ends lost 0 bases and 3 bases respectively, with 10 bases between them. The CDR3 is made up of 15 amino acids. Germline assignment: CDR1 LGHDT and CDR2 YNNKEL (reference sequence). Here the CDR3 reads CASSQDGRGTDTQYF. CDR3 coding DNA: TGTGCCAGCAGCCAAGACGGTCGAGGTACAGATACGCAGTATTTT.

This rearrangement joins TRBV15 to TRBJ2-7; D is perhaps TRBD2 (6 bases). The CDR3 covers 15 residues. Germline V gene data show CDR1 as LNHNV and CDR2 as YYDKDF (reference sequence). Trimming removed 3 bases from V and 0 bases from J, with 12 bases in between. DNA of the CDR3: TGTGCCACCAGCAGCCCTATCGGGAGCTCCTACGAGCAGTACTTC. It encodes CATSSPIGSSYEQYF.

This chain links TRBV6-2 or TRBV6-3 with TRBJ1-5; D perhaps matches TRBD1 (5 bases). V shed 4 bases and J shed 3 bases, with 13 bases lying between them. CDR3 size: 15 residues. Germline CDR1 is MNHEY and CDR2 is SVGEGT. CDR3 coding DNA: TGTGCCAGCAGTTCCGACCAGGGCGCCAATCAGCCCCAGCATTTT. Its protein is CASSSDQGANQPQHF.

The chain carries TRBV5-1 and TRBJ2-7; a weak D match, TRBD1 (5 bases). V was pared by 0 bases and J by 1 base, with 8 bases between. Germline CDR1 and CDR2: SGHRS and YFSETQ. This CDR3 contains 14 residues. This chain's CDR3 is CASSLGAGSYEQYF. For the CDR3, the DNA is TGCGCCAGCAGCTTGGGGGCAGGGTCCTACGAGCAGTACTTC.

The genes are TRBV5-1 and TRBJ1-2; TRBD1 aligns across 7 bases. The CDR3 loop spans 16 amino acids. V was clipped by 4 bases and J by 5 bases; unmatched bases: 14. CDR1 is SGHRS, CDR2 YFSETQ, per germline. The DNA of the CDR3 is TGCGCCAGCAGCCCGGGGACAGCAGGTCTTAGATATGGCTACACCTTC. Translating it yields CASSPGTAGLRYGYTF.

As concerns this clone: This sample includes further DNA sequences coding for the same CDR3. The chain uses TRBV9 and TRBJ1-6; 7 positions agree with TRBD1. The CDR3 has 15 residues. Germline CDR1 SGDLS, CDR2 YYNGEE. V shed 0 bases and J 4 bases; nucleotides not matched to a gene: 1. The CDR3 coding sequence is TGTGCCAGCAGCGTAGAGGGGGCGTATAATTCACCCCTCCACTTT. Its protein product is CASSVEGAYNSPLHF.

The chain is built from TRBV5-1 and TRBJ2-4; maybe TRBD2 (6 bases). Germline lookup yields CDR1 SGHRS and CDR2 YFSETQ. Trimming left V 3 bases short and J 3 bases short, with 10 bases between. The CDR3 spans 14 residues. The CDR3 bases are TGCGCCAGCAGCTCCCCGGGGGTCAAAAACATTCAGTACTTC. It yields the protein CASSSPGVKNIQYF.

This clone was observed a handful of times. The chain has TRBV18 and TRBJ1-3, with D maybe TRBD1 (5 bases). The CDR3 has 15 amino acids. V gave up 0 bases and J gave up 4 bases, with 10 bases separating them. Germline V gene sequence: CDR1 KGHSH, CDR2 LQKENI. The CDR3 reads CASSPPSRVGNTIYF. The CDR3, as DNA: TGTGCCAGCTCACCACCCTCCAGGGTGGGAAACACCATATATTTT.

The rearrangement uses TRBV19 and TRBJ2-3; TRBD2 matches at 9 bases. This CDR3 has 15 amino acids. Trimming cost V 4 bases and J 1 base; bases outside gene matches: 3. Germline V gives CDR1 LNHDA, CDR2 SQIVND (reference sequence). CDR3 residues: CASSKRTSGTDTQYF. In DNA form, the CDR3 reads TGTGCCAGTAGTAAAAGGACTAGCGGCACAGATACGCAGTATTTT.

The genes are TRBV5-6 and TRBJ2-6, with D unresolved. Germline V gene data show CDR1 as SGHDT and CDR2 as YYEEEE. The CDR3 sequence is 13 residues long. V was cut by 3 bases and J by 4 bases, with 5 bases left in between. The CDR3 reads CASSSVGANVLTF. The CDR3 DNA reads as TGTGCCAGCAGCTCAGTCGGGGCCAACGTCCTGACTTTC.

The V gene is TRBV15, the J gene TRBJ2-4; 9 nucleotides agree with TRBD2. The germline gives CDR1 LNHNV, CDR2 YYDKDF (reference sequence). There are 17 residues in the CDR3. Unmatched junction bases numbered 4, after V lost 0 bases and J lost 1 base. The CDR3 protein is CATSRDPAGGAKNIQYF. The DNA of the CDR3 is TGTGCCACCAGCAGAGATCCAGCGGGAGGTGCCAAAAACATTCAGTACTTC.

The chain employs TRBV28 and TRBJ2-2; perhaps TRBD2 as D (5 bases). Between the trimmed V and J ends, which lost 2 bases and 0 bases, there was a span of 13 bases. Germline-derived CDR1 and CDR2 are MDHEN and SYDVKM. The CDR3 extends over 17 amino acids. CDR3 loop: CASSLLFSGTNTGELFF. CDR3 bases: TGTGCCAGCAGTTTACTCTTCTCCGGGACGAACACCGGGGAGCTGTTTTTT.

The CDR3 region is CASSVSGGGNQPQHF. CDR3 DNA sequence: TGTGCCAGCAGTGTTTCCGGGGGTGGCAATCAGCCCCAGCATTTT. The rearrangement uses TRBV2 and TRBJ1-5; maybe TRBD1 (5 bases). This CDR3 is built from 15 residues. Trimming stripped 4 bases from V and 2 bases from J, with 12 bases between. CDR1 SNHLY and CDR2 FYNNEI come from the germline V gene.

This chain connects TRBV4-1 to TRBJ1-2; perhaps TRBD1 as D (5 bases). The CDR3 length is 13 residues. V dropped 1 base and J dropped 4 bases, with 7 bases sitting between them. From germline, CDR1 is MGHRA and CDR2 YSYEKL. The CDR3: CASSQGQLYGYTF. The CDR3 DNA sequence: TGCGCCAGCAGCCAAGGACAGCTCTATGGCTACACCTTC.

The CDR3 protein is CASSQSSGREDTQYF. The CDR3 nucleotides are TGCGCCAGCAGCCAGTCTAGCGGGAGGGAAGATACGCAGTATTTT. The chain recombines TRBV4-1 with TRBJ2-3; 12 nucleotides align to TRBD2. This CDR3 spans 15 amino acids. J was trimmed by 5 bases and V by 3 bases; bases with no gene match: 3. Germline loops: CDR1 MGHRA, CDR2 YSYEKL.

This rearrangement joins TRBV28 to TRBJ1-6, with D perhaps matching TRBD1 (5 bases). V was shortened by 3 bases and J by 9 bases, with 12 bases between the two germline ends. Germline CDR1 reads MDHEN; CDR2 reads SYDVKM. The CDR3 has 14 residues. The CDR3 sequence is CASSLGRGGSPLHF. In nucleotides, the CDR3 is TGTGCCAGCAGTTTGGGACGGGGGGGTTCACCCCTCCACTTT.

The chain is built from TRBV5-5 and TRBJ2-7, with D tentatively TRBD2 (6 bases). The CDR3 runs to 13 residues. V dropped 2 bases and J dropped 3 bases, with 9 bases sitting between them. Germline assignment: CDR1 SGHKS and CDR2 YYEKEE (reference sequence). CDR3: CASSFLRDYEQYF. CDR3 in DNA: TGTGCCAGCAGCTTCTTGCGGGACTACGAGCAGTACTTC.

About this clone itself: This specimen includes other DNA sequences encoding the same CDR3. V is TRBV5-1 and J is TRBJ2-7; tentative D call: TRBD1 (6 bases). Between the trimmed V and J ends, which lost 1 base and 1 base, there was a span of 6 bases. Germline lookup yields CDR1 SGHRS and CDR2 YFSETQ. This CDR3 is 13 amino acids long. In DNA form, the CDR3 reads TGCGCCAGCAGCTTGACAGGGTCCTACGAGCAGTACTTC. This translates into CASSLTGSYEQYF.

The J gene is TRBJ2-5, the V gene TRBV5-4, with TRBD2 identical over 9 bases. CDR1 is SGHNT and CDR2 is YYREEE in the germline V gene (reference sequence). CDR3 length equals 15 residues. J lost 5 bases, V lost 4 bases, and 9 bases had no gene match. CDR3 amino acids: CASSPSQREDETQYF. As DNA, the CDR3 is TGTGCCAGCAGCCCCAGTCAGCGGGAGGATGAGACCCAGTACTTC.